A selection of T cell receptor beta chains follows, all from one sample in a study of cytomegalovirus exposure and HLA in healthy donors. Clones were read by immunoSEQ multiplex PCR, and TCRdb kept only the in-frame ones, dropping some. The table has about 330,000 clones, 86% seen once. The source material was PBMCs. The receptors come from a woman aged 18-29 years in good health and CMV-seronegative. The CDR3 runs from the conserved cysteine through the conserved F or W. Fields, in order: clone size, J gene, D gene, V gene, CDR3 protein, CDR3 DNA. A D gene is named only where the DNA matches it firmly. Clone size is stated in some rows and not others, as once, few, many or a class when expanded.

clone size: .
J gene: TRBJ1-5
D gene: .
V gene: TRBV7-2
CDR3 protein: CASSQPPTGYSNQPQHF
CDR3 DNA: TGTGCCAGCAGCCAGCCCCCAACAGGTTATAGCAATCAGCCCCAGCATTTT

clone size: .
J gene: TRBJ2-3
D gene: .
V gene: TRBV5-5
CDR3 protein: CASSPGRTPSTDTQYF
CDR3 DNA: TGTGCCAGCAGCCCCGGACGGACACCTTCCACAGATACGCAGTATTTT

clone size: once
J gene: TRBJ2-5
D gene: TRBD2
V gene: TRBV10-3
CDR3 protein: CAISESWTSFLQETQYF
CDR3 DNA: TGTGCCATCAGTGAGTCCTGGACTAGCTTCCTTCAAGAGACCCAGTACTTC

clone size: .
J gene: TRBJ2-7
D gene: TRBD1
V gene: TRBV27
CDR3 protein: CASSPTGAHEQYF
CDR3 DNA: TGTGCCAGCAGCCCGACAGGGGCCCACGAGCAGTACTTC

clone size: .
J gene: TRBJ2-1
D gene: TRBD2
V gene: TRBV27
CDR3 protein: CASSPPAWLAETHNEQFF
CDR3 DNA: TGTGCCAGCAGTCCCCCAGCTTGGCTAGCGGAGACCCACAATGAGCAGTTCTTC

clone size: .
J gene: TRBJ1-2
D gene: .
V gene: TRBV6-5
CDR3 protein: CASSYSTRVGYTF
CDR3 DNA: TGTGCCAGCAGTTACTCGACTAGGGTTGGCTACACCTTC

clone size: .
J gene: TRBJ2-1
D gene: TRBD2
V gene: TRBV9
CDR3 protein: CASSVENPGLGGWEEQFF
CDR3 DNA: TGTGCCAGCAGCGTAGAAAACCCGGGACTAGGAGGTTGGGAGGAGCAGTTCTTC

clone size: .
J gene: TRBJ2-3
D gene: .
V gene: TRBV29-1
CDR3 protein: CSVGPRDTQYF
CDR3 DNA: TGCAGCGTTGGTCCGAGAGATACGCAGTATTTT

clone size: .
J gene: TRBJ2-3
D gene: TRBD2
V gene: TRBV7-2
CDR3 protein: CASSYRLGGGRTDTQYF
CDR3 DNA: TGTGCCAGCAGCTACCGCTTGGGGGGAGGGCGCACAGATACGCAGTATTTT

clone size: .
J gene: TRBJ2-3
D gene: .
V gene: TRBV19
CDR3 protein: CASSSLAKDTQYF
CDR3 DNA: TGTGCCAGTAGTTCCCTAGCGAAAGATACGCAGTATTTT

clone size: .
J gene: TRBJ2-7
D gene: TRBD1
V gene: TRBV5-1
CDR3 protein: CASSYSSTGSYEQYF
CDR3 DNA: TGCGCCAGCAGCTATTCCTCGACAGGGTCGTACGAGCAGTACTTC

clone size: .
J gene: TRBJ1-2
D gene: TRBD1
V gene: TRBV28
CDR3 protein: CASRAGQGGYTF
CDR3 DNA: TGTGCCAGCAGGGCGGGACAGGGTGGCTACACCTTC

clone size: .
J gene: TRBJ1-5
D gene: .
V gene: TRBV7-2
CDR3 protein: CASSLQGYQPQHF
CDR3 DNA: TGTGCCAGCAGCTTACAGGGATATCAGCCCCAGCATTTT

clone size: .
J gene: TRBJ1-5
D gene: TRBD1
V gene: TRBV19
CDR3 protein: CASSVGQGDSQPQHF
CDR3 DNA: TGTGCCAGTAGCGTTGGACAGGGAGACAGTCAGCCCCAGCATTTT

clone size: .
J gene: TRBJ2-7
D gene: .
V gene: TRBV28
CDR3 protein: CASSFNYEQYF
CDR3 DNA: TGTGCCAGCAGTTTTAACTACGAGCAGTACTTC

clone size: .
J gene: TRBJ1-1
D gene: TRBD1
V gene: TRBV5-1
CDR3 protein: CASSLGTGRGGAEAFF
CDR3 DNA: TGCGCCAGCAGCTTGGGGACAGGGAGGGGTGGCGCTGAAGCTTTCTTT

clone size: .
J gene: TRBJ2-5
D gene: TRBD1
V gene: TRBV9
CDR3 protein: CASSVVGQGETQYF
CDR3 DNA: TGTGCCAGCAGCGTAGTCGGACAGGGAGAGACCCAGTACTTC

clone size: .
J gene: TRBJ2-3
D gene: TRBD1
V gene: TRBV2
CDR3 protein: CASSVQGAGDTQYF
CDR3 DNA: TGTGCCAGCAGTGTCCAGGGGGCCGGAGATACGCAGTATTTT

clone size: .
J gene: TRBJ1-2
D gene: .
V gene: TRBV7-2
CDR3 protein: CASSSRGGAGGYTF
CDR3 DNA: TGTGCCAGCAGTTCAAGGGGGGGCGCGGGAGGCTACACCTTC

clone size: .
J gene: TRBJ1-2
D gene: .
V gene: TRBV7-9
CDR3 protein: CASSLAPGIDGYTF
CDR3 DNA: TGTGCCAGCAGCTTAGCACCAGGAATTGATGGCTACACCTTC

clone size: .
J gene: TRBJ2-2
D gene: .
V gene: TRBV27
CDR3 protein: CATKNTGELFF
CDR3 DNA: TGTGCCACAAAAAACACCGGGGAGCTGTTTTTT

clone size: .
J gene: TRBJ2-3
D gene: TRBD2
V gene: TRBV4-2
CDR3 protein: CASSGGIAGGTDTQYF
CDR3 DNA: TGTGCCAGCAGCGGGGGTATAGCGGGAGGGACAGATACGCAGTATTTT

clone size: once
J gene: TRBJ1-2
D gene: .
V gene: TRBV7-9
CDR3 protein: CASSFGGLYGYTF
CDR3 DNA: TGTGCCAGCAGCTTCGGCGGCCTCTATGGCTACACCTTC

clone size: .
J gene: TRBJ1-1
D gene: .
V gene: TRBV29-1
CDR3 protein: CSGGREGTEAFF
CDR3 DNA: TGCAGCGGGGGCAGGGAGGGAACTGAAGCTTTCTTT

clone size: .
J gene: TRBJ1-4
D gene: .
V gene: TRBV25-1
CDR3 protein: CASNSATNEKLFF
CDR3 DNA: TGTGCCAGCAACAGTGCAACTAATGAAAAACTGTTTTTT

clone size: .
J gene: TRBJ1-4
D gene: TRBD1
V gene: TRBV18
CDR3 protein: CASSTGQGTTNEKLFF
CDR3 DNA: TGTGCCAGCTCAACCGGACAGGGCACCACTAATGAAAAACTGTTTTTT

clone size: .
J gene: TRBJ2-5
D gene: TRBD2
V gene: TRBV7-3
CDR3 protein: CASSFGWLAGGETQYF
CDR3 DNA: TGTGCCAGCAGCTTTGGGTGGCTAGCGGGAGGAGAGACCCAGTACTTC

clone size: .
J gene: TRBJ2-1
D gene: TRBD2
V gene: TRBV5-1
CDR3 protein: CASSFLAGQSYNEQFF
CDR3 DNA: TGCGCCAGCAGCTTTCTAGCGGGGCAGAGCTACAATGAGCAGTTCTTC

clone size: .
J gene: TRBJ2-7
D gene: TRBD1
V gene: TRBV28
CDR3 protein: CASRETGPTYEQYF
CDR3 DNA: TGTGCCAGCAGGGAGACAGGGCCTACCTACGAGCAGTACTTC

clone size: .
J gene: TRBJ2-1
D gene: TRBD1
V gene: TRBV7-7
CDR3 protein: CASSLEQGTPYNEQFF
CDR3 DNA: TGTGCTAGCAGCTTGGAACAGGGGACCCCCTACAATGAGCAGTTCTTC

clone size: .
J gene: TRBJ2-7
D gene: .
V gene: TRBV29-1
CDR3 protein: CSTRTASLDEQYF
CDR3 DNA: TGCAGCACCCGGACCGCTAGCTTGGACGAGCAGTACTTC

clone size: .
J gene: TRBJ1-1
D gene: TRBD1
V gene: TRBV10-3
CDR3 protein: CAILGQQDTEAFF
CDR3 DNA: TGTGCCATTCTGGGACAGCAGGACACTGAAGCTTTCTTT

clone size: .
J gene: TRBJ2-5
D gene: TRBD2
V gene: TRBV29-1
CDR3 protein: CSVAGLAGQETQYF
CDR3 DNA: TGCAGCGTTGCGGGACTAGCGGGACAAGAGACCCAGTACTTC

clone size: .
J gene: TRBJ1-2
D gene: .
V gene: TRBV6-1
CDR3 protein: CASSLETAYGYTF
CDR3 DNA: TGTGCCAGCAGTTTGGAGACGGCTTATGGCTACACCTTC

clone size: .
J gene: TRBJ1-5
D gene: TRBD1
V gene: TRBV27
CDR3 protein: CASGHYRGYEGNQPQHF
CDR3 DNA: TGTGCCAGCGGCCACTACAGGGGTTACGAGGGCAATCAGCCCCAGCATTTT

clone size: .
J gene: TRBJ2-3
D gene: .
V gene: TRBV5-6
CDR3 protein: CASSWLLATGTDTQYF
CDR3 DNA: TGTGCCAGCAGCTGGCTGCTAGCTACGGGGACAGATACGCAGTATTTT

clone size: .
J gene: TRBJ2-1
D gene: TRBD1
V gene: TRBV2
CDR3 protein: CASRDGQGVNEQFF
CDR3 DNA: TGTGCCAGCAGAGACGGACAGGGTGTGAACGAGCAGTTCTTC

clone size: .
J gene: TRBJ2-5
D gene: TRBD2
V gene: TRBV5-1
CDR3 protein: CASSLELAGGGKTQYF
CDR3 DNA: TGCGCCAGCAGCTTGGAGTTAGCGGGAGGGGGAAAGACCCAGTACTTC

clone size: .
J gene: TRBJ2-7
D gene: TRBD1
V gene: TRBV18
CDR3 protein: CASSRTGTISYEQYF
CDR3 DNA: TGTGCCAGCTCAAGGACAGGGACGATCTCCTACGAGCAGTACTTC

clone size: .
J gene: TRBJ1-4
D gene: TRBD1
V gene: TRBV27
CDR3 protein: CASRPGGPNEKLFF
CDR3 DNA: TGTGCCAGCAGGCCAGGGGGTCCTAATGAAAAACTGTTTTTT

clone size: .
J gene: TRBJ2-7
D gene: .
V gene: TRBV18
CDR3 protein: CASSHADRIYEQYF
CDR3 DNA: TGTGCCAGCTCACACGCCGACAGGATCTACGAGCAGTACTTC

clone size: .
J gene: TRBJ1-1
D gene: .
V gene: TRBV6-5
CDR3 protein: CASSYSAGARTAFF
CDR3 DNA: TGTGCCAGCAGTTACTCGGCGGGGGCGCGGACTGCTTTCTTT

clone size: .
J gene: TRBJ1-4
D gene: TRBD1
V gene: TRBV7-2
CDR3 protein: CASSPRTGGAGEKLFF
CDR3 DNA: TGTGCCAGCAGCCCGAGAACAGGGGGCGCAGGTGAAAAACTGTTTTTT

clone size: .
J gene: TRBJ1-2
D gene: .
V gene: TRBV25-1
CDR3 protein: CASSEYEGRGYTF
CDR3 DNA: TGTGCCAGCAGTGAATACGAGGGCCGGGGCTACACCTTC

clone size: .
J gene: TRBJ2-7
D gene: TRBD2
V gene: TRBV2
CDR3 protein: CASRTSGPYEQYF
CDR3 DNA: TGTGCCAGCCGGACTAGCGGCCCCTACGAGCAGTACTTC

clone size: .
J gene: TRBJ2-2
D gene: .
V gene: TRBV6-5
CDR3 protein: CASVGETGVPGELFF
CDR3 DNA: TGTGCCAGTGTTGGGGAGACGGGAGTACCCGGGGAGCTGTTTTTT

clone size: .
J gene: TRBJ1-2
D gene: .
V gene: TRBV27
CDR3 protein: CASSLSGESNYGYTF
CDR3 DNA: TGTGCCAGCAGTTTATCGGGAGAATCTAACTATGGCTACACCTTC

clone size: .
J gene: TRBJ2-7
D gene: .
V gene: TRBV5-1
CDR3 protein: CASSLAVGYEQYF
CDR3 DNA: TGCGCCAGCAGCTTGGCGGTTGGCTACGAGCAGTACTTC

clone size: .
J gene: TRBJ2-7
D gene: .
V gene: TRBV9
CDR3 protein: CASSVAGGTSYEQYF
CDR3 DNA: TGTGCCAGCAGCGTAGCAGGGGGGACCTCCTACGAGCAGTACTTC

clone size: .
J gene: TRBJ2-7
D gene: TRBD2
V gene: TRBV27
CDR3 protein: CASMTIAGGASEQYF
CDR3 DNA: TGTGCCAGCATGACCATAGCGGGAGGTGCCTCCGAGCAGTACTTC

clone size: .
J gene: TRBJ2-7
D gene: .
V gene: TRBV29-1
CDR3 protein: CSAYDGGYEQYF
CDR3 DNA: TGCAGCGCCTACGACGGGGGCTACGAGCAGTACTTC

clone size: .
J gene: TRBJ2-5
D gene: TRBD2
V gene: TRBV6-5
CDR3 protein: CASSPPGGTQYF
CDR3 DNA: TGTGCCAGCAGCCCTCCGGGGGGGACCCAGTACTTC

clone size: .
J gene: TRBJ2-1
D gene: .
V gene: TRBV5-4
CDR3 protein: CASSLAAGNNEQFF
CDR3 DNA: TGTGCCAGCAGCTTGGCCGCGGGGAACAATGAGCAGTTCTTC

clone size: .
J gene: TRBJ2-1
D gene: TRBD2
V gene: TRBV18
CDR3 protein: CASSPLTSGKYNEQFF
CDR3 DNA: TGTGCCAGCTCACCACTTACTAGCGGGAAATACAATGAGCAGTTCTTC

clone size: .
J gene: TRBJ2-1
D gene: TRBD1
V gene: TRBV9
CDR3 protein: CASSETGGDYNEQFF
CDR3 DNA: TGTGCCAGCAGCGAGACAGGGGGGGACTACAATGAGCAGTTCTTC

clone size: .
J gene: TRBJ1-5
D gene: .
V gene: TRBV19
CDR3 protein: CASSISGVGGNQPQHF
CDR3 DNA: TGTGCCAGTAGTATCTCGGGGGTAGGGGGCAATCAGCCCCAGCATTTT

clone size: once
J gene: TRBJ1-1
D gene: TRBD1
V gene: TRBV6-5
CDR3 protein: CASRLGTGGNTEAFF
CDR3 DNA: TGTGCCAGCAGGCTCGGGACAGGGGGGAACACTGAAGCTTTCTTT